The text below deals with one TCR beta chain. The J segment lost 5 bases and the V segment lost 1 base, leaving 3 bases of the junction unmatched. The CDR3 is 14 amino acids. Germline V lookup: CDR1 SGHVS, CDR2 FQNEAQ. The assay was immunoSEQ multiplex PCR, and TCRdb's table has in-frame clones only and misses some. The data show about 380,000 clones, with around 85% seen just once and 3% to 4% held by the top ten. This entry is derived from a study of blood T cell repertoires in COVID-19. The sequencing sample was made of peripheral blood. This chain joins TRBV7-8 and TRBJ2-5; 8 bases agree with TRBD1. The sequence came from a woman under 30 with acute or convalescent COVID-19. CDR3 coding DNA: TGTGCCAGCAGCTTAGGGACAGGGTGGGAGACCCAGTACTTC. As protein: CASSLGTGWETQYF.